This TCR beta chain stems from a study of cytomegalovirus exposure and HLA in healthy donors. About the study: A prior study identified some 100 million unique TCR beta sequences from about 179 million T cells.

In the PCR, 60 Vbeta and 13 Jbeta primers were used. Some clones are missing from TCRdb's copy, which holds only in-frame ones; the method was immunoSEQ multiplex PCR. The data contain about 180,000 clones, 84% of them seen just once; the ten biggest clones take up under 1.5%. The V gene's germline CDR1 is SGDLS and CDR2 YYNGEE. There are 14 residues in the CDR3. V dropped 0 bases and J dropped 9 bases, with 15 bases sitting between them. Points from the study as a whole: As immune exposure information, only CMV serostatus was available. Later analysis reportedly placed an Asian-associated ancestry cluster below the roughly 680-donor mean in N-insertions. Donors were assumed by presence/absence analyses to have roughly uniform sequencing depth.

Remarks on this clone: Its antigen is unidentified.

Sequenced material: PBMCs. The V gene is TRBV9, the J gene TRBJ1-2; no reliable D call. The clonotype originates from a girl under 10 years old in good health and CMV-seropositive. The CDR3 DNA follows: TGTGCCAGCAGCGTAGAAGGGAGGGTGGGAAGCTACACCTTC. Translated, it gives CASSVEGRVGSYTF.